This T cell receptor beta chain stems from a study of OX40 agonist ivuxolimab in advanced cancers. Study-level information: Hepatocellular carcinoma, melanoma, renal cell or head and neck cancer occurred in dose-escalation patients. Among those enrolled, mean age was approximately 62 years (range about 23 to 79) and less than 90% were male.

General study points: In the expanded peripheral T cells, antigen specificity was never determined. By week 6 at 0.1 to 3.0 mg/kg, blood CD4+ and CD8+ T cells had expanded clonally.

About this clone: What it recognizes is unknown.

Per germline, CDR1 SNHLY and CDR2 FYNNEI. V lost 2 bases and J lost 4; bases outside the gene matches: 6. This CDR3 contains 16 residues. Some clones are missing from TCRdb's copy, which holds only in-frame ones; the method was immunoSEQ multiplex PCR. The table lists over 15,000 clones, 60% to 70% of them singletons. This receptor was taken from an adult with an advanced solid tumor such as melanoma, head and neck, liver or kidney cancer. The sequencing used CD4+ or CD8+ T cells sorted from blood, collected in a trial of the OX40 agonist ivuxolimab. The genes are TRBV2 and TRBJ1-5; 9 bases align to TRBD1. The CDR3 sequence: CASSEWAGQGNQPQHF. In nucleotides, the CDR3 is TGTGCCAGCAGTGAATGGGCGGGACAGGGTAATCAGCCCCAGCATTTT.